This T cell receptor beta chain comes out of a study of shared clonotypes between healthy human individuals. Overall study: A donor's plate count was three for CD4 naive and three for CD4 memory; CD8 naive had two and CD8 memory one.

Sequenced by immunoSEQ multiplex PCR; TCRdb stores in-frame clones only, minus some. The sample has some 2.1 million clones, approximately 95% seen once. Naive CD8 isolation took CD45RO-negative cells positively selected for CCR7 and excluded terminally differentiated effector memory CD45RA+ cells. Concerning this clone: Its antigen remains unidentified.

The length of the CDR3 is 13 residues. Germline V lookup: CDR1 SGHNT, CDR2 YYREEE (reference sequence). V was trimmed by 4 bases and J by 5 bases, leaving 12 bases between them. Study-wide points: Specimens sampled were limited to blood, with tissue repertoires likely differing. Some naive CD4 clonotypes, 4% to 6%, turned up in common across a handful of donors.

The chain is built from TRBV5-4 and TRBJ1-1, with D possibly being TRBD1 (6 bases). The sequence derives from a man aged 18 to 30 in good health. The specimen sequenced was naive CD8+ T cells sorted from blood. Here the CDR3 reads CASSGTDRTEAFF. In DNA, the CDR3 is TGTGCCAGCAGCGGTACGGACAGAACTGAAGCTTTCTTT.